What follows are 29 T cell receptor beta chains derived from one specimen sequenced in a study of CD8 T cells in Susac syndrome. With random hexamers, reverse transcription was performed on roughly 0.45 to 1 ug of RNA. Each CDR3 protein gets one entry after TCRdb re-called the immunoSEQ multiplex PCR reads with MiXCR. The repertoire holds about 180,000 distinct CDR3 sequences, with around 95% as singletons. Input material: CD8+ T cells from PBMCs. The receptors were gathered from a human donor with multiple sclerosis.

The rearrangement links TRBV4-1 to TRBJ1-1; perhaps TRBD1 as D (5 bases). Germline values: CDR1 MGHRA, CDR2 YSYEKL. This CDR3 is 14 amino acids long. Trimming shortened V by 0 bases and J by 7 bases, and 12 bases separated the two germline ends. CDR3 sequence (DNA): TGCGCCAGCAGCCAAGATCAGGGTATCGTTGAAGCTTTCTTT. It is translated as CASSQDQGIVEAFF.

The chain uses TRBV5-1 and TRBJ2-7, with 10 bases lining up with TRBD2. J was trimmed by 5 bases and V by 5 bases; bases with no gene match: 7. CDR3 length: 14 residues. From germline, CDR1 is SGHRS and CDR2 YFSETQ. The CDR3 loop is CASRRGLAGDEQYF. The CDR3 coding sequence is TGCGCCAGCAGGAGGGGGCTAGCGGGAGACGAGCAGTACTTC. Filled out from reference TRBV5-1 and TRBJ2-7, the complete variable domain reads KAGVTQTPRYLIKTRGQQVTLSCSPISGHRSVSWYQQTPGQGLQFLFEYFSETQRNKGNFPGRFSGRQFSNSRSEMNVSTLELGDSALYLCASRRGLAGDEQYFGPGTRLTVT.

The chain couples TRBV5-6 to TRBJ1-1; D gene ambiguous. The germline V gene has CDR1 SGHDT and CDR2 YYEEEE. V lost 1 base, J lost 6 bases, and 13 bases lay in between. This CDR3 spans 14 amino acids. The CDR3 nucleotides are TGTGCCAGCAGCTTGAGGTCCGAGGTCCCTGAAGCTTTCTTT. Encoded protein: CASSLRSEVPEAFF.

The chain has TRBV29-1 and TRBJ2-7, with TRBD2 matching 7 bases. CDR3 length: 13 residues. V was pared by 7 bases and J by 2 bases, with 8 bases of the junction left unmatched. Germline V gives CDR1 SQVTM, CDR2 ANQGSEA. CDR3: CSARGSGAYEQYF. CDR3 coding DNA: TGCAGCGCTCGCGGGAGCGGGGCCTACGAGCAGTACTTC.

The chain has TRBV4-1 and TRBJ2-5; 8 nucleotides match TRBD2. Trimming at V came to 0 bases and at J to 1 base, leaving 10 bases not matched to a gene. There are 18 residues in the CDR3. The germline V gene has CDR1 MGHRA and CDR2 YSYEKL. The CDR3 region has the DNA TGCGCCAGCAGCCAAGAAGGTATCGGGGGGGCCGCCCAAGAGACCCAGTACTTC. As protein: CASSQEGIGGAAQETQYF.

In its sample, this clonotype was seen once. The genes are TRBV5-1 and TRBJ1-2, with 12 positions matching TRBD1. V was pared by 3 bases and J by 7 bases, with 7 bases of the junction left unmatched. The CDR3 runs 15 residues. Per the germline V gene, CDR1 is SGHRS and CDR2 is YFSETQ. The CDR3, as DNA: TGCGCCAGCAGCTACGGGACAGGGGGCGCAGGTGGCTACACCTTC. Encoded protein: CASSYGTGGAGGYTF.

The rearrangement joins TRBV12-3 or TRBV12-4 to TRBJ2-7; D is unclear. The CDR3 extends over 12 amino acids. Trimming took 7 bases from V and 0 from J, leaving 7 bases between them. The CDR3 DNA is TGTGCCAGCAACGACAACTCCTACGAGCAGTACTTC. Residues: CASNDNSYEQYF.

The rearrangement uses TRBV28 and TRBJ2-3, with 11 bases lining up with TRBD2. The CDR3 has 18 residues. Trimming removed 3 bases from V and 0 bases from J; junction bases left unmatched: 8. In germline, CDR1 is MDHEN, CDR2 SYDVKM. Here the CDR3 DNA reads TGTGCCAGCAGTTTCTCCTTGACTAGCGGGGTTAGCACAGATACGCAGTATTTT. Amino acid sequence: CASSFSLTSGVSTDTQYF.

This chain links TRBV24-1 with TRBJ2-3; TRBD2 matches 9 bases. V lost 4 bases, J lost 0 bases, and 4 bases stayed unmatched. The CDR3 has 16 residues. The germline V gene encodes CDR1 KGHDR and CDR2 SFDVKD. The CDR3 spells CATSDHTSGSTDTQYF. In DNA form, the CDR3 reads TGTGCCACCAGTGACCATACTAGCGGGAGCACAGATACGCAGTATTTT.

This clonotype was detected once. The chain uses TRBV13 and TRBJ2-5; D remains unclear. CDR1 and CDR2 (germline): PRHDT, FYEKMQ (reference sequence). This CDR3 contains 14 residues. Trimming removed 6 bases at V and 5 bases at J, with 16 bases between. The CDR3 loop reads CASSGGAFRETQYF. The CDR3 nucleotides read TGTGCCAGCAGTGGTGGAGCGTTCCGGGAGACCCAGTACTTC.

The genes are TRBV27 and TRBJ2-1; D not certain. Germline lookup yields CDR1 MNHEY and CDR2 SMNVEV (reference sequence). V was shortened by 0 bases and J by 2 bases, with 2 bases between the two germline ends. The length of the CDR3 is 13 residues. CDR3 loop: CASSLSTYNEQFF. The CDR3 nucleotides read TGTGCCAGCAGTTTATCGACCTACAATGAGCAGTTCTTC.

The rearrangement joins TRBV2 to TRBJ1-5, with 9 positions matching TRBD1. Trimming at V came to 3 bases and at J to 4 bases, leaving 4 bases not matched to a gene. CDR3 length: 15 residues. The germline V gene encodes CDR1 SNHLY and CDR2 FYNNEI. This chain's CDR3 is CASSDRDRDNQPQHF. Written as DNA, the CDR3 is TGTGCCAGCAGTGATCGGGACAGGGATAATCAGCCCCAGCATTTT.

In its sample, this clonotype was seen once. The gene calls are TRBV7-3 and TRBJ1-1; D is uncertain. V lost 2 bases, J lost 0 bases, and 7 bases lay in between. The CDR3 loop spans 14 amino acids. Germline assignment: CDR1 SGHTA and CDR2 FQGTGA. CDR3 region: CASSLEALNTEAFF. The DNA of the CDR3 is TGTGCCAGCAGCTTAGAGGCCTTGAACACTGAAGCTTTCTTT.

The chain employs TRBV2 and TRBJ2-1; possibly TRBD1 or TRBD2 for D (6 bases each). Germline V gene sequence: CDR1 SNHLY, CDR2 FYNNEI. Trimming took 3 bases from V and 9 from J, leaving 12 bases between them. CDR3 length equals 13 residues. In DNA, the CDR3 is TGTGCCAGCAGTGATGGGAAGGGGGGTGAGCAGTTCTTC. Encoded protein: CASSDGKGGEQFF.

V usage is TRBV29-1 and J usage is TRBJ2-2; D is possibly TRBD2 (6 bases). The CDR3 contains 11 residues. Trimming shortened V by 5 bases and J by 6 bases, and 7 bases separated the two germline ends. Germline lookup yields CDR1 SQVTM and CDR2 ANQGSEA. The CDR3 region has the DNA TGCAGCGTTTGGGGGGCCGGGGAGCTGTTTTTT. Translation: CSVWGAGELFF.

This clonotype was seen a single time. The chain combines TRBV2 with TRBJ2-1, with no clear D. This CDR3 contains 16 residues. V was clipped by 5 bases and J by 8 bases, with 22 bases between them. CDR1 is SNHLY and CDR2 is FYNNEI in the germline V gene. The CDR3, as DNA: TGTGCCAGCAGTCGTTTCCTATTAGCCGTAGGCTATGAGCAGTTCTTC. This gives the protein CASSRFLLAVGYEQFF.

This chain uses TRBV20-1 with TRBJ2-1; tentatively, D is TRBD1 or TRBD2 (5 bases each). The CDR3 spans 14 residues. Looked up from germline, CDR1 is DFQATT and CDR2 is SNEGSKA (reference sequence). Trimming removed 5 bases from V and 0 bases from J, with 11 bases in between. CDR3 sequence: CSARDQSSYNEQFF. CDR3 coding DNA: TGCAGTGCTCGGGACCAGAGCTCCTACAATGAGCAGTTCTTC.

The chain couples TRBV4-1 to TRBJ1-2; D not resolved. Germline values: CDR1 MGHRA, CDR2 YSYEKL. This CDR3 has 15 amino acids. V was shortened by 4 bases and J by 4 bases, with 16 bases between the two germline ends. As DNA, the CDR3 is TGCGCCAGCAGCCCAAATCCGGGGAGGATCTATGGCTACACCTTC. Its translation: CASSPNPGRIYGYTF.

The chain couples TRBV15 to TRBJ1-5; the D is unclear. Trimming cost V 0 bases and J 4 bases, with 10 bases left between them. The CDR3 sequence is 15 residues long. Germline CDR1 LNHNV, CDR2 YYDKDF (reference sequence). CDR3 region: CATSRDRSVNQPQHF. In DNA, the CDR3 is TGTGCCACCAGCAGAGATCGTTCCGTAAATCAGCCCCAGCATTTT.

The V gene is TRBV19, the J gene TRBJ2-2, with D possibly matching TRBD2 (6 bases). CDR3 length: 14 amino acids. The germline gives CDR1 LNHDA, CDR2 SQIVND (reference sequence). The ends were cut back, 7 bases at V and 5 bases at J, with 14 bases in the middle. This chain's CDR3 is CASTQASVTGELFF. The DNA of the CDR3 is TGTGCCAGTACCCAGGCTAGCGTAACCGGGGAGCTGTTTTTT. The whole variable domain, remainder taken from reference TRBV19 and TRBJ2-2, is DGGITQSPKYLFRKEGQNVTLSCEQNLNHDAMYWYRQDPGQGLRLIYYSQIVNDFQKGDIAEGYSVSREKKESFPLTVTSAQKNPTAFYLCASTQASVTGELFFGEGSRLTVL.

The gene calls are TRBV28 and TRBJ2-3, with TRBD2 as a possible D gene (6 bases). V was pared by 6 bases and J by 2 bases, with 15 bases between. The germline V gene encodes CDR1 MDHEN and CDR2 SYDVKM. This CDR3 has 15 amino acids. CDR3 DNA: TGTGCCAGCAGCCCGGGACGGACTAACACAGATACGCAGTATTTT. This gives the protein CASSPGRTNTDTQYF. The full variable domain, in which reference TRBV28 and TRBJ2-3 provide the parts outside the CDR3, is DVKVTQSSRYLVKRTGEKVFLECVQDMDHENMFWYRQDPGLGLRLIYFSYDVKMKEKGDIPEGYSVSREKKERFSLILESASTNQTSMYLCASSPGRTNTDTQYFGPGTRLTVL.

V gene TRBV25-1 combines with J gene TRBJ2-7; no clear D. The germline CDR1 and CDR2 sequences are MGHDK and SYGVNS. V lost 2 bases, J lost 10 bases, and 9 bases lay in between. The CDR3 is 11 residues long. CDR3 protein: CASSEGRNQYF. The CDR3 region has the DNA TGTGCCAGCAGTGAAGGGCGGAATCAGTACTTC.

The rearrangement links TRBV27 to TRBJ2-4; 8 nucleotides match TRBD1. Trimming at V came to 0 bases and at J to 6 bases, leaving 1 base not matched to a gene. The germline CDR1 and CDR2 sequences are MNHEY and SMNVEV (reference sequence). This CDR3 has 14 amino acids. The CDR3 region has the DNA TGTGCCAGCAGTTTATCCGGGACAGGAAACATTCAGTACTTC. Residues: CASSLSGTGNIQYF.

The chain recombines TRBV9 with TRBJ2-3; D gene unclear. CDR3 length: 12 residues. CDR1 SGDLS and CDR2 YYNGEE come from the germline V gene. The V gene lost 4 bases and the J gene lost 6 bases, with 9 bases spanning the gap. CDR3 amino acids: CASSPNRDTQYF. The CDR3 region has the DNA TGTGCCAGCAGCCCCAACCGGGATACGCAGTATTTT.

The gene calls are TRBV30 and TRBJ2-5; D is undetermined. The CDR3 length is 12 residues. Deletions cut 3 bases from V and 5 bases from J, with 10 bases between. Looked up from germline, CDR1 is GTSNPN and CDR2 is SVGIG (reference sequence). The CDR3 here is CAWRVSMETQYF. CDR3 nucleotide sequence: TGTGCCTGGAGGGTTAGCATGGAGACCCAGTACTTC.

The V call is TRBV20-1, the J call TRBJ2-7, with 7 bases matching TRBD1. Trimming took 6 bases from V and 2 from J; bases not matched to a gene: 10. CDR3 length equals 14 residues. Germline loops: CDR1 DFQATT, CDR2 SNEGSKA (reference sequence). CDR3 nucleotide sequence: TGCAGTGCCACAGACCGGGACAGAACCTACGAGCAGTACTTC. Translated: CSATDRDRTYEQYF.

This chain connects TRBV5-1 to TRBJ2-3; TRBD2 matches 8 bases. The CDR3 runs to 12 residues. The J segment lost 6 bases and the V segment lost 5 bases, leaving 2 bases of the junction unmatched. Germline lookup yields CDR1 SGHRS and CDR2 YFSETQ. The CDR3 loop is CASRAGGDTQYF. In DNA form, the CDR3 reads TGCGCCAGCAGGGCGGGAGGCGATACGCAGTATTTT.

Details on this clonotype: One junction end does not reproduce the germline sequence, and a read error may be involved. The chain joins TRBV7-7 to TRBJ2-3; no clear D gene. Germline-derived CDR1 and CDR2 are SSHAT and FNYEAQ (reference sequence). The CDR3 contains 13 residues. DNA of the CDR3: TGTGCTAGCAGCTTAATGATAGGAGATACGCAGTATTTT. Its translation: CASSLMIGDTQYF.

The gene calls are TRBV24-1 and TRBJ2-1; 8 positions agree with TRBD1. Germline values: CDR1 KGHDR, CDR2 SFDVKD. CDR3 length: 15 residues. V dropped 12 bases and J dropped 7; count of bases not matched to a gene: 16. The CDR3 bases are TGTGCCTCAAGCGGAGTGGACAGGGCCCTTAATGAGCAGTTCTTC. Protein: CASSGVDRALNEQFF.